The 8 T cell receptor beta chains presented below share a single source sample, sequenced in a study of identical twins. MiXCR, applied by TCRdb to the 5' RACE reads, yields one record per CDR3 protein. Seen here are hundreds of thousands of distinct CDR3 sequences, 9% to 15% observed once, and the top ten hold roughly 1.5%. These same data were also listed under a study on yellow fever vaccine responses in identical twins.

The specimen sequenced was PBMCs. The receptors originated from a woman younger than 30 in good health.

The V gene is TRBV6-5, the J gene TRBJ2-2; 8 bases agree with TRBD2. Germline CDR1 and CDR2: MNHEY and SVGAGI. Trimming at V came to 5 bases and at J to 4 bases, leaving 9 bases not matched to a gene. There are 16 residues in the CDR3. CDR3 nucleotides: TGTGCCAGCAGTCGGACAGTAACTAGCGGCACCGGGGAGCTGTTTTTT. This gives the protein CASSRTVTSGTGELFF.

This clonotype has just a few counts. CDR3 amino acids: CASSLGTGLSNEQFF. The CDR3 DNA sequence: TGTGCCAGCAGCTTAGGGACAGGGCTATCGAATGAGCAGTTCTTC. The genes are TRBV7-2 and TRBJ2-1; 8 bases line up with TRBD1. This CDR3 contains 15 residues. Trimming at V came to 1 base and at J to 7 bases, leaving 6 bases not matched to a gene. Germline CDR1 SGHTA, CDR2 FQGNSA.

This clonotype was detected only a few times. As DNA, the CDR3 is TGTGCCAGCAGTTATACGAGCGGGAAGAGCTCCTACGAGCAGTACTTC. This gives the protein CASSYTSGKSSYEQYF. The genes are TRBV6-5 and TRBJ2-7; the match to TRBD2 covers 7 bases. This CDR3 contains 16 residues. The V segment lost 3 bases and the J segment 0 bases; nucleotides outside the gene matches: 8. Germline CDR1 and CDR2: MNHEY and SVGAGI.

In the case of this clonotype: Mismatch with germline at one junction end may stem from a read error. The V gene is TRBV5-1, the J gene TRBJ2-3, with 7 bases fitting TRBD2. The V gene's germline CDR1 is SGHRS and CDR2 YFSETQ. The length of the CDR3 is 16 residues. CDR3 residues: CASSLASGSSTGTQYF. The DNA of the CDR3 is TGCGCCAGCAGCTTGGCTAGCGGATCTAGCACAGGTACGCAGTATTTT.

The chain uses TRBV5-6 and TRBJ2-7; D perhaps matches TRBD2 (6 bases). From germline, CDR1 is SGHDT and CDR2 YYEEEE. V lost 3 bases and J lost 2, with 12 bases in between. The CDR3 covers 14 residues. CDR3 region: CASSWGDGTYEQYF. The CDR3 DNA sequence: TGTGCCAGCAGCTGGGGGGACGGAACCTACGAGCAGTACTTC. Full variable domain (rest looked up from reference TRBV5-6 and TRBJ2-7): DAGVTQSPTHLIKTRGQQVTLRCSPKSGHDTVSWYQQALGQGPQFIFQYYEEEERQRGNFPDRFSGHQFPNYSSELNVNALLLGDSALYLCASSWGDGTYEQYFGPGTRLTVT.

This clonotype was found a few times. A read error is likely, as this CDR3 ends without the conserved phenylalanine or tryptophan. No DNA is shown, since the ends of the CDR3 on it are uncertain; the CDR3 is the one TCRdb lists. The gene calls are TRBV3-1 and TRBJ2-3; the D call in the table, TRBD1, was not verified against the DNA. CDR1 LGHDT and CDR2 YNNKEL come from the germline V gene (reference sequence). The CDR3 is 9 residues long, ends included. CDR3 amino acids: CASSPPVTI.

The chain joins TRBV5-1 to TRBJ2-5, with 13 positions matching TRBD2. The V segment lost 0 bases and the J segment 5 bases; nucleotides outside the gene matches: 10. Per the germline V gene, CDR1 is SGHRS and CDR2 is YFSETQ. The CDR3 is 18 residues long. In nucleotides, the CDR3 is TGCGCCAGCAGCTTGGCACTAGCGGGGGGGAGTCTGTTGGAGACCCAGTACTTC. Translation gives CASSLALAGGSLLETQYF. The full variable domain, in which reference TRBV5-1 and TRBJ2-5 provide the parts outside the CDR3, is KAGVTQTPRYLIKTRGQQVTLSCSPISGHRSVSWYQQTPGQGLQFLFEYFSETQRNKGNFPGRFSGRQFSNSRSEMNVSTLELGDSALYLCASSLALAGGSLLETQYFGPGTRLLVL.

CDR3 DNA: TGCGCCAGCAGTTCGACTCCGGGCAGAACGAACACCGGGGAGCTGTTTTTT. Translated: CASSSTPGRTNTGELFF. This chain links TRBV5-1 with TRBJ2-2, with no clear D. This CDR3 comprises 17 residues. Trimming pared 5 bases from V and 0 bases from J, leaving 17 bases between. The germline CDR1 and CDR2 sequences are SGHRS and YFSETQ.